One and the same sample provided the 4 T cell receptor beta chains below, sequenced in a study of cytomegalovirus exposure and HLA in healthy donors. A multiplex PCR was run with 60 Vbeta primers and 13 Jbeta primers. TCRdb's table, derived via immunoSEQ multiplex PCR, lists solely in-frame clones and lacks some. The sample shows roughly 150,000 clones, approximately 75% of them seen only once. Source material: PBMCs. The receptors originated from a man in his fifties in good health and CMV-seropositive.

V usage is TRBV4-2 and J usage is TRBJ2-2; D possibly corresponds to TRBD2 (5 bases). Trimming pared 0 bases from V and 3 bases from J, leaving 8 bases between. The CDR3 covers 15 residues. CDR1 is LGHNA and CDR2 is YNFKEQ in the germline V gene. DNA of the CDR3: TGTGCCAGCAGCCAAGATCGGGGTGACACCGGGGAGCTGTTTTTT. This codes for CASSQDRGDTGELFF.

The J gene is TRBJ2-2, the V gene TRBV10-3; 8 positions match TRBD2. The V and J ends lost 5 bases and 0 bases, in that order; junction bases with no gene match: 8. Germline V gives CDR1 ENHRY, CDR2 SYGVKD. The CDR3 is made up of 17 amino acids. The CDR3 coding sequence is TGTGCCATCAGTCCACAGAGCGGGGGCACGAACACCGGGGAGCTGTTTTTT. Residues: CAISPQSGGTNTGELFF.

The chain combines TRBV2 with TRBJ2-3; weak D call: TRBD2 (6 bases). Germline V gene data show CDR1 as SNHLY and CDR2 as FYNNEI. With 4 bases removed from V and 5 bases from J, the gap between germline ends came to 19 bases. This CDR3 comprises 16 residues. CDR3 loop: CASSVGLAGRGDTQYF. The DNA for the CDR3 is TGTGCCAGCAGTGTAGGGCTCGCGGGGCGGGGAGATACGCAGTATTTT.

The chain joins TRBV28 to TRBJ2-5, with 9 bases identical to TRBD2. This CDR3 has 15 residues. The trim removed 3 bases at V and 2 bases at J, leaving 4 bases unmatched. Germline CDR1 MDHEN, CDR2 SYDVKM. CDR3 in DNA: TGTGCCAGCAGTTTCCAGCGGGGGGAGCAAGAGACCCAGTACTTC. This encodes CASSFQRGEQETQYF. Filled out from reference TRBV28 and TRBJ2-5, the complete variable domain reads DVKVTQSSRYLVKRTGEKVFLECVQDMDHENMFWYRQDPGLGLRLIYFSYDVKMKEKGDIPEGYSVSREKKERFSLILESASTNQTSMYLCASSFQRGEQETQYFGPGTRLLVL.